Listed below are T cell receptor beta chains from one sample, sequenced in a study of blood T cells in healthy people across ages. TCRdb reanalysed the 5' RACE reads using MiXCR and keeps one entry per CDR3 protein. The sample includes hundreds of thousands of distinct CDR3 sequences, under 25% seen only once; the top ten take 3.5% to 4%. Sample: blood. The receptors derive from an older man in good health. Each CDR3 is given with its conserved first and last residue. Fields, in order: CDR3 protein, V gene, D gene, J gene. A D gene is named only where the DNA matches it firmly.

CDR3aa: CASSQAPPRTDEKLFF
v_gene: TRBV4-3
d_gene: NA
j_gene: TRBJ1-4

CDR3aa: CASSLGWEELFF
v_gene: TRBV5-1
d_gene: NA
j_gene: TRBJ2-2

CDR3aa: CASSLAYGGSSNYGYTF
v_gene: TRBV5-1
d_gene: NA
j_gene: TRBJ1-2

CDR3aa: CASSQTGSQETQYF
v_gene: TRBV2
d_gene: NA
j_gene: TRBJ2-5

CDR3aa: CASSLRDHYEQYF
v_gene: TRBV25-1
d_gene: NA
j_gene: TRBJ2-7

CDR3aa: CAEGGNEQFF
v_gene: TRBV6-4
d_gene: NA
j_gene: NA

CDR3aa: CASSPPGQGARTGELFF
v_gene: TRBV28
d_gene: TRBD1
j_gene: TRBJ2-2

CDR3aa: CAIRPGLAGTDTQYF
v_gene: TRBV10-3
d_gene: TRBD2
j_gene: TRBJ2-3

CDR3aa: CAISESGIAKNIQYF
v_gene: TRBV10-3
d_gene: NA
j_gene: TRBJ2-4

CDR3aa: CASSDRQGEVTGELFF
v_gene: TRBV2
d_gene: NA
j_gene: TRBJ2-2

CDR3aa: CAISELPRETQYF
v_gene: TRBV10-3
d_gene: NA
j_gene: TRBJ2-5

CDR3aa: CASSSYRGKDIQYF
v_gene: TRBV7-9
d_gene: TRBD1
j_gene: TRBJ2-4

CDR3aa: CASSYGFGDTEAFF
v_gene: TRBV6-5
d_gene: NA
j_gene: TRBJ1-1

CDR3aa: CSARDPGSWQTQYF
v_gene: TRBV20-1
d_gene: NA
j_gene: TRBJ2-5

CDR3aa: CASSPGQPGATQYF
v_gene: TRBV5-1
d_gene: NA
j_gene: TRBJ2-5

CDR3aa: CSVGRQGSTSGRHEQYF
v_gene: TRBV29-1
d_gene: TRBD2
j_gene: NA

CDR3aa: CASSPYRGWNTEAFF
v_gene: TRBV28
d_gene: TRBD1
j_gene: TRBJ1-1

CDR3aa: CAWSVSGTGGQPQHF
v_gene: TRBV30
d_gene: TRBD1
j_gene: TRBJ1-5

CDR3aa: CASRYQVVETQYF
v_gene: TRBV2
d_gene: NA
j_gene: TRBJ2-5

CDR3aa: CASSHLTSGRMVGNEQFF
v_gene: TRBV3-1
d_gene: TRBD2
j_gene: TRBJ2-1

CDR3aa: CASSRQTGAEKLFF
v_gene: TRBV12-3/TRBV12-4
d_gene: TRBD1
j_gene: TRBJ1-4

CDR3aa: CASSLGQGPEHEKLFF
v_gene: TRBV12-3/TRBV12-4
d_gene: NA
j_gene: TRBJ1-4

CDR3aa: CASSPSSVLAETQYF
v_gene: TRBV7-9
d_gene: NA
j_gene: NA

CDR3aa: CSARLRTGDTGELFF
v_gene: TRBV20-1
d_gene: TRBD1
j_gene: TRBJ2-2

CDR3aa: CSVNEDGYTF
v_gene: TRBV29-1
d_gene: NA
j_gene: TRBJ1-2

CDR3aa: CASSLSGTSGRETQYF
v_gene: TRBV14
d_gene: TRBD2
j_gene: TRBJ2-5

CDR3aa: CASSTTGQLMNEQFF
v_gene: TRBV12-3/TRBV12-4
d_gene: NA
j_gene: NA

CDR3aa: CASSSRTQNTGELFF
v_gene: TRBV7-2
d_gene: NA
j_gene: TRBJ2-2

CDR3aa: CATSLANTGELFF
v_gene: TRBV24-1
d_gene: NA
j_gene: TRBJ2-2

CDR3aa: CASSVDSAAFQETQYF
v_gene: TRBV9
d_gene: NA
j_gene: TRBJ2-5

CDR3aa: CASSLTYRGSYEQYF
v_gene: TRBV7-2
d_gene: TRBD1
j_gene: TRBJ2-7

CDR3aa: CSARGPQGNENTIYF
v_gene: TRBV20-1
d_gene: NA
j_gene: TRBJ1-3

CDR3aa: CASSKGQGEGANVLTF
v_gene: TRBV5-1
d_gene: TRBD1
j_gene: TRBJ2-6

CDR3aa: CASSQVRRQLAYNEQFF
v_gene: TRBV14
d_gene: NA
j_gene: TRBJ2-1

CDR3aa: CGGASATFNEQFF
v_gene: TRBV29-1
d_gene: NA
j_gene: TRBJ2-1

CDR3aa: CSASETGMQFF
v_gene: TRBV20-1
d_gene: NA
j_gene: TRBJ2-1

CDR3aa: CASSLGVQRASYEQYF
v_gene: TRBV5-1
d_gene: NA
j_gene: NA

CDR3aa: CSVKGPYNEQFF
v_gene: TRBV20-1
d_gene: NA
j_gene: TRBJ2-1

CDR3aa: CSVEIQGPYEQYF
v_gene: TRBV29-1
d_gene: NA
j_gene: NA

CDR3aa: CASKGRTDSYNEQFF
v_gene: TRBV21-1
d_gene: NA
j_gene: TRBJ2-1

CDR3aa: CATTFRASGSGNEQFF
v_gene: TRBV12-3/TRBV12-4
d_gene: TRBD2
j_gene: TRBJ2-1

CDR3aa: CATGEGLADNEQFF
v_gene: TRBV10-3
d_gene: TRBD2
j_gene: TRBJ2-1

CDR3aa: CASSLEWVGYEQYF
v_gene: TRBV5-1
d_gene: NA
j_gene: NA

CDR3aa: CASSSRDLHRNIQYF
v_gene: TRBV7-2
d_gene: NA
j_gene: TRBJ2-4

CDR3aa: CATSRAGRVNYGYTF
v_gene: TRBV15
d_gene: NA
j_gene: TRBJ1-2

CDR3aa: CASSPPTAGGTVEQFF
v_gene: TRBV5-1
d_gene: TRBD2
j_gene: TRBJ2-1

CDR3aa: CSVKSSGMIYEQYF
v_gene: TRBV20-1
d_gene: TRBD2
j_gene: TRBJ2-7

CDR3aa: CASSLGQGTGSYGYTF
v_gene: TRBV7-8
d_gene: TRBD1
j_gene: TRBJ1-2

CDR3aa: CASRFNLDEKLFF
v_gene: TRBV27
d_gene: NA
j_gene: TRBJ1-4

CDR3aa: CASSQGDRLNEKLFF
v_gene: TRBV4-1
d_gene: TRBD1
j_gene: TRBJ1-4

CDR3aa: CSASGLAGGPTDTQYF
v_gene: TRBV20-1
d_gene: TRBD2
j_gene: TRBJ2-3

CDR3aa: CASSQDRNAAYEQYF
v_gene: TRBV4-2
d_gene: NA
j_gene: TRBJ2-7

CDR3aa: CASSIGSSYEQYF
v_gene: TRBV19
d_gene: NA
j_gene: TRBJ2-7